The 7 T cell receptor beta chains below were found in one sample sequenced in a study of blood T cells in healthy people across ages. Through a sample-barcoded 5' primer and a J-beta primer mix, a second PCR was run for 7 to 11 cycles. MiXCR, applied by TCRdb to the 5' RACE reads, yields one record per CDR3 protein. The sample holds about 640,000 distinct CDR3 sequences, 58% seen once. The specimen sequenced was blood. These receptors were collected from a man in his fifties or sixties in good health.

This clonotype was detected many times. The chain combines TRBV2 with TRBJ2-7, with TRBD1 matching over 8 bases. This CDR3 region has 14 residues. The V segment lost 7 bases and the J segment 0 bases; nucleotides outside the gene matches: 5. Germline loops: CDR1 SNHLY, CDR2 FYNNEI. The CDR3 loop is CASNLDRVSYEQYF. DNA of the CDR3: TGTGCCAGCAACTTGGACAGGGTCTCCTACGAGCAGTACTTC. Filled out from reference TRBV2 and TRBJ2-7, the complete variable domain reads EPEVTQTPSHQVTQMGQEVILRCVPISNHLYFYWYRQILGQKVEFLVSFYNNEISEKSEIFDDQFSVERPDGSNFTLKIRSTKLEDSAMYFCASNLDRVSYEQYFGPGTRLTVT.

The V and J genes are TRBV20-1 and TRBJ2-3; D is unclear. The CDR3 length is 13 residues. CDR1 DFQATT and CDR2 SNEGSKA come from the germline V gene (reference sequence). Between the trimmed V and J ends, which lost 5 bases and 4 bases, there was a span of 13 bases. The CDR3 bases are TGCAGTGCTCCGGTCAATGGGGCAGATACGCAGTATTTT. This encodes CSAPVNGADTQYF.

The J gene is TRBJ2-1, the V gene TRBV25-1; 7 bases agree with TRBD2. The CDR3 is 12 amino acids. V lost 10 bases to trimming and J lost 5 bases; unmatched junction nucleotides: 5. Germline V CDR1 and CDR2: MGHDK, SYGVNS. DNA of the CDR3: TGTGCCACCGACCGGGGGGACAATGAGCAGTTCTTC. Protein product: CATDRGDNEQFF. Variable domain in full (rest from reference TRBV25-1 and TRBJ2-1): EADIYQTPRYLVIGTGKKITLECSQTMGHDKMYWYQQDPGMELHLIHYSYGVNSTEKGDLSSESTVSRIRTEHFPLTLESARPSHTSQYLCATDRGDNEQFFGPGTRLTVL.

V gene TRBV4-2 combines with J gene TRBJ2-1; the match to TRBD2 covers 11 bases. The J call may be in error: the DNA end matches TRBJ2-7 better. The germline V gene has CDR1 LGHNA and CDR2 YNFKEQ. The CDR3 has 18 amino acids. CDR3 bases: TGTGCCAGCAGCCAAGCAGAATTAGCGGGGGGGACCTACAATGAGCAGTACTTC. Translating it yields CASSQAELAGGTYNEQYF.

This clonotype was seen more than once but under ten times. The chain combines TRBV10-3 with TRBJ2-5, with D hard to call. CDR1 is ENHRY, CDR2 SYGVKD, per germline. The CDR3 has 16 amino acids. V shed 4 bases and J shed 0 bases, with 15 bases lying between them. The CDR3: CAISAWQLEYQETQYF. CDR3 DNA sequence: TGTGCCATCAGTGCCTGGCAGTTAGAGTACCAAGAGACCCAGTACTTC.

Only a few counts were recorded for this clonotype. The J gene is TRBJ2-7, the V gene TRBV20-1, with D tentatively TRBD2 (7 bases). The length of the CDR3 is 13 residues. Trimming took off 3 bases at V and 2 bases at J, with 11 bases between the two ends. The V gene's germline CDR1 is DFQATT and CDR2 SNEGSKA (reference sequence). The CDR3 DNA follows: TGCAGTGCTAGCAGGCGGGGGCCCTACGAGCAGTACTTC. This codes for CSASRRGPYEQYF.

On this clonotype: The DNA is omitted, as the CDR3 cannot be located on it reliably, and the CDR3 follows TCRdb's listing. The rearrangement uses TRBV27 and TRBJ1-5; TRBD1 was called by the table and not checked on the DNA. Termini included, the CDR3 measures 15 amino acids. Germline CDR1 reads MNHEY; CDR2 reads SMNVEV (reference sequence). The chain's CDR3 is CASSSGQGGNQPQHF.